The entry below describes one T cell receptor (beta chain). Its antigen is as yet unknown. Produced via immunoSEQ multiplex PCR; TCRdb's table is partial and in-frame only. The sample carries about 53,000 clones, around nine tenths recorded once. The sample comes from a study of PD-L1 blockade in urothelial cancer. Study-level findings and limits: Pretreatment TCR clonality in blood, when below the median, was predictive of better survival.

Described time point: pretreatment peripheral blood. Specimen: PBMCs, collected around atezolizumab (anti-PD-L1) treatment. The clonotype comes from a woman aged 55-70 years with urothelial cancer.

Written as DNA, the CDR3 is TGTGCCAGCGAGGCTTACTTGGGCAATGAGCAGTTCTTC. Translated, it gives CASEAYLGNEQFF. The gene calls are TRBV5-5 and TRBJ2-1; D uncertain. This CDR3 contains 13 residues. V lost 7 bases and J 6 bases, leaving 14 bases between the germline ends. Germline V gene sequence: CDR1 SGHKS, CDR2 YYEKEE (reference sequence).